The 23 T cell receptor beta chains reported below all come from one sample, sequenced in a study of CD8 T cells in Susac syndrome (dated 2019 in TCRdb). Receptors were amplified or captured by the immunoSEQ multiplex PCR assay. RNA was extracted with the RNeasy kit and 0.5 to 1 ug was reverse transcribed using random hexamers. TCRdb ran its own pipeline on the public reads, namely fastp trimming at Q25 and MiXCR clone calling, and kept in-frame beta chains. When rows share a CDR3 protein, they turn into one entry using the most common DNA and genes. This sample gives about 300,000 distinct CDR3 sequences in total; roughly 85% of them show up just once. The biggest ten clones account for approximately 0.2% of the sample. Sequencing used CD8+ T cells from PBMCs. These receptors originate from a human donor with multiple sclerosis.

This clonotype appeared once. The J gene is TRBJ2-1, the V gene TRBV9; TRBD1 might be the D (6 bases). Trimming took 4 bases from V and 9 from J, leaving 14 bases between them. Germline-derived CDR1 and CDR2 are SGDLS and YYNGEE. CDR3 length: 13 residues. CDR3 region: CASSIQGRGEQFF. DNA for the CDR3: TGTGCCAGCAGCATACAGGGCAGGGGTGAGCAGTTCTTC. Full variable domain (missing parts from reference TRBV9 and TRBJ2-1): DSGVTQTPKHLITATGQRVTLRCSPRSGDLSVYWYQQSLDQGLQFLIQYYNGEERAKGNILERFSAQQFPDLHSELNLSSLELGDSALYFCASSIQGRGEQFFGPGTRLTVL.

The chain has TRBV4-3 and TRBJ2-5, with unresolved D. The CDR3 runs to 14 residues. V lost 0 bases, J lost 7 bases, and 12 bases lay in between. CDR1 and CDR2 (germline): LGHNA, YSLEER. CDR3 protein: CASSQDGVAATQYF. The CDR3 DNA is TGCGCCAGCAGCCAAGACGGAGTGGCGGCGACCCAGTACTTC.

The chain joins TRBV28 to TRBJ1-2; 8 nucleotides match TRBD1. V lost 1 base, J lost 1 base, and 2 bases stayed unmatched. The CDR3 extends over 15 amino acids. Germline V lookup: CDR1 MDHEN, CDR2 SYDVKM. CDR3 coding DNA: TGTGCCAGCAGTTTATACAGGGGGAGTAACTATGGCTACACCTTC. Translated, it gives CASSLYRGSNYGYTF.

The gene calls are TRBV27 and TRBJ1-2; D remains unclear. V was trimmed by 4 bases and J by 8 bases, leaving 14 bases between them. The CDR3 is made up of 13 amino acids. Per germline, CDR1 MNHEY and CDR2 SMNVEV (reference sequence). CDR3 in amino acids: CASSSTAAGGYTF. CDR3 sequence (DNA): TGTGCCAGCAGTTCTACCGCGGCGGGCGGCTACACCTTC.

This rearrangement joins TRBV7-9 to TRBJ2-5; the D call may be TRBD1 or TRBD2 (5 bases each). Trimming shortened V by 3 bases and J by 0 bases, and 11 bases separated the two germline ends. The germline V gene has CDR1 SEHNR and CDR2 FQNEAQ (reference sequence). This CDR3 region has 15 residues. CDR3 bases: TGTGCCAGCAGCTTGGGGGACGGGAACCAAGAGACCCAGTACTTC. Residues: CASSLGDGNQETQYF. The full variable domain, rest sourced from reference TRBV7-9 and TRBJ2-5, is DTGVSQNPRHKITKRGQNVTFRCDPISEHNRLYWYRQTLGQGPEFLTYFQNEAQLEKSRLLSDRFSAERPKGSFSTLEIQRTEQGDSAMYLCASSLGDGNQETQYFGPGTRLLVL.

The chain uses TRBV2 and TRBJ2-7; the D is unclear. V was shortened by 7 bases and J by 0 bases, with 25 bases between the two germline ends. Germline CDR1 SNHLY, CDR2 FYNNEI. The CDR3 has 18 residues. The CDR3 nucleotides read TGTGCCAGCACCGGTGGTGACCTACAGCCCCGAAGCTCCTACGAGCAGTACTTC. The encoded protein is CASTGGDLQPRSSYEQYF.

This rearrangement joins TRBV7-2 to TRBJ1-1; D remains unclear. Germline CDR1 reads SGHTA; CDR2 reads FQGNSA. This CDR3 has 14 amino acids. With 3 bases removed from V and 1 base from J, the gap between germline ends came to 9 bases. The CDR3 DNA reads TGTGCCAGCAGCTTCGACACCCCGAACACTGAAGCTTTCTTT. Protein product: CASSFDTPNTEAFF.

The chain uses TRBV27 and TRBJ2-3; no reliable D call. Trimming stripped 3 bases from V and 6 bases from J, with 7 bases between. Germline V gives CDR1 MNHEY, CDR2 SMNVEV (reference sequence). The CDR3 sequence is 12 residues long. The CDR3 sequence is CASSFYRDTQYF. CDR3 sequence (DNA): TGTGCCAGCAGTTTCTACCGGGATACGCAGTATTTT.

The chain links TRBV7-9 to TRBJ2-5; D not certain. Germline assignment: CDR1 SEHNR and CDR2 FQNEAQ (reference sequence). Trimming shortened V by 1 base and J by 1 base, and 7 bases separated the two germline ends. The CDR3 runs to 14 residues. CDR3 residues: CASSLGAVQETQYF. CDR3 nucleotide sequence: TGTGCCAGCAGCTTAGGGGCAGTCCAAGAGACCCAGTACTTC.

The chain joins TRBV28 to TRBJ2-2, with no clear D. CDR1 is MDHEN and CDR2 is SYDVKM in the germline V gene. Trimming pared 1 base from V and 4 bases from J, leaving 10 bases between. The CDR3 consists of 15 residues. The CDR3 spells CASSLSNAGTGELFF. The CDR3 nucleotides are TGTGCCAGCAGTTTATCCAACGCCGGCACCGGGGAGCTGTTTTTT. The full variable domain, in which reference TRBV28 and TRBJ2-2 provide the parts outside the CDR3, is DVKVTQSSRYLVKRTGEKVFLECVQDMDHENMFWYRQDPGLGLRLIYFSYDVKMKEKGDIPEGYSVSREKKERFSLILESASTNQTSMYLCASSLSNAGTGELFFGEGSRLTVL.

The J gene is TRBJ1-5, the V gene TRBV15, with D unclear. The CDR3 length is 12 residues. Trimming stripped 3 bases from V and 4 bases from J, with 4 bases between. CDR1 is LNHNV and CDR2 is YYDKDF in the germline V gene (reference sequence). CDR3 in amino acids: CATSRENQPQHF. As DNA, the CDR3 is TGTGCCACCAGCAGGGAGAATCAGCCCCAGCATTTT.

This chain links TRBV30 with TRBJ1-2, with D unresolved. CDR1 is GTSNPN, CDR2 SVGIG, per germline (reference sequence). The CDR3 has 10 amino acids. The V end was cut by 3 bases, the J end by 7 bases, with 6 bases between. This chain's CDR3 is CAWSPPGYTF. In DNA, the CDR3 is TGTGCCTGGAGCCCCCCTGGCTACACCTTC.

The chain combines TRBV28 with TRBJ1-1, with no clear D. Germline V gives CDR1 MDHEN, CDR2 SYDVKM. This CDR3 comprises 13 residues. V gave up 3 bases and J gave up 1 base, with 6 bases separating them. CDR3 in DNA: TGTGCCAGCAGTTTTCAGGAGAACACTGAAGCTTTCTTT. Translating gives CASSFQENTEAFF.

The J gene is TRBJ2-6, the V gene TRBV7-3, with 7 bases that match TRBD1. The V segment lost 5 bases and the J segment 2 bases; nucleotides outside the gene matches: 12. The CDR3 is made up of 18 amino acids. Germline V gives CDR1 SGHTA, CDR2 FQGTGA. This CDR3 reads CASSHKKTDRAGANVLTF. The CDR3 DNA is TGTGCCAGCAGCCACAAAAAAACAGACAGGGCTGGGGCCAACGTCCTGACTTTC.

The genes are TRBV28 and TRBJ2-7; TRBD2 aligns across 9 bases. Germline V gives CDR1 MDHEN, CDR2 SYDVKM. After removal of 3 bases from V and 3 bases from J, the junction contained 12 bases not matched to a gene. The CDR3 has 17 amino acids. DNA of the CDR3: TGTGCCAGCAGTTTCCAGCGGGAGGAGCCGGGGGGCTACGAGCAGTACTTC. Protein: CASSFQREEPGGYEQYF.

The chain carries TRBV12-3 or TRBV12-4 and TRBJ2-3; 10 nucleotides agree with TRBD2. V lost 5 bases, J lost 0 bases, and 5 bases stayed unmatched. There are 16 residues in the CDR3. CDR3 DNA sequence: TGTGCCAGCAGTCCTCCACTAGCGGGGAGCACAGATACGCAGTATTTT. This sequence encodes CASSPPLAGSTDTQYF.

CDR3 loop: CASSQGEPGTVRYNEQFF. The DNA of the CDR3 is TGCGCCAGCAGCCAAGGGGAGCCCGGGACAGTGAGATACAATGAGCAGTTCTTC. The chain is built from TRBV4-3 and TRBJ2-1, with 7 bases matching TRBD1. The germline V gene has CDR1 LGHNA and CDR2 YSLEER. The CDR3 spans 18 residues. Germline trimming cut 1 base from V and 4 bases from J; bases unmatched to any gene: 13.

This chain uses TRBV6-2 or TRBV6-3 with TRBJ1-2; D perhaps matches TRBD1 (5 bases). This CDR3 has 16 amino acids. V was cut by 0 bases and J by 8 bases, with 19 bases left in between. Per germline, CDR1 MNHEY and CDR2 SVGEGT. DNA of the CDR3: TGTGCCAGCAGTTACTCCACAGTGGAGGTCGAGGGGGGCTACACCTTC. Protein product: CASSYSTVEVEGGYTF.

The J gene is TRBJ2-7, the V gene TRBV13; 7 bases agree with TRBD1. J lost 2 bases, V lost 4 bases, and 5 bases had no gene match. Germline-derived CDR1 and CDR2 are PRHDT and FYEKMQ (reference sequence). The CDR3 covers 14 residues. The DNA for the CDR3 is TGTGCCAGCAGCTACACCGGGACAGCCTACGAGCAGTACTTC. This sequence encodes CASSYTGTAYEQYF.

The rearrangement uses TRBV14 and TRBJ2-7; D possibly corresponds to TRBD2 (7 bases). This CDR3 has 15 residues. The V and J ends lost 5 bases and 2 bases respectively, with 16 bases between them. Germline assignment: CDR1 SGHDN and CDR2 FVKESK. CDR3 loop: CASSGPGGLTYEQYF. In nucleotides, the CDR3 is TGTGCCAGCAGCGGGCCGGGGGGCTTAACCTACGAGCAGTACTTC.

The V and J genes are TRBV29-1 and TRBJ2-1; 9 bases fit TRBD2. The CDR3 covers 14 residues. Germline loops: CDR1 SQVTM, CDR2 ANQGSEA. With 7 bases clipped from V and 2 bases from J, the junction kept 6 bases outside the gene matches. The CDR3: CSASAGGAYNEQFF. CDR3 sequence (DNA): TGCAGCGCCTCAGCGGGAGGCGCCTACAATGAGCAGTTCTTC.

This clonotype was picked up a small number of times. The chain carries TRBV5-4 and TRBJ1-4; 7 bases align to TRBD1. Trimming removed 4 bases from V and 10 bases from J; junction bases left unmatched: 10. There are 14 residues in the CDR3. Germline values: CDR1 SGHNT, CDR2 YYREEE (reference sequence). CDR3: CASSQQGPAPKLFF. The CDR3 DNA follows: TGTGCCAGCAGCCAACAGGGGCCGGCGCCAAAACTGTTTTTT. Drawing the rest from reference TRBV5-4 and TRBJ1-4, the complete variable domain is ETGVTQSPTHLIKTRGQQVTLRCSSQSGHNTVSWYQQALGQGPQFIFQYYREEENGRGNFPPRFSGLQFPNYSSELNVNALELDDSALYLCASSQQGPAPKLFFGSGTQLSVL.

The rearrangement links TRBV12-3 or TRBV12-4 to TRBJ2-2; D remains ambiguous. The CDR3 is made up of 15 amino acids. V dropped 2 bases and J dropped 1 base, with 8 bases sitting between them. In nucleotides, the CDR3 is TGTGCCAGCAGTTTAACCAGAGAGAACACCGGGGAGCTGTTTTTT. Its translation is CASSLTRENTGELFF.